Included here is one T cell receptor (beta chain) sequence, with context. This entry comes from a study of regulatory T cells in long-lasting Graves disease. Time point meaning: newly diagnosed GD, antithyroid drugs for less than 3 months. From RNA extracted from PBMCs, the TCR library was made. V lost 2 bases and J lost 3, with 8 bases in between. The CDR3 spans 13 residues. CDR1 and CDR2 from the germline V gene are SGHKS and YYEKEE (reference sequence). Sequencing libraries for TCR beta were prepared with iRepertoire HTBI primers and Arm-PCR of CDR3 regions. MiXCR, run by TCRdb on the multiplex PCR reads, gives a single entry per CDR3 protein. Among about 610,000 distinct CDR3 sequences listed, 15% to 20% were seen once. This sample was also put to use in a study of T cells in Graves' hyperthyroidism and ophthalmopathy. That work adds: The TCR CDR3 first-round RT-PCR relied on the HTBI primer set.

The sequence came from a man aged 18 to 29 with Graves disease. This specimen was peripheral blood mononuclear cells (PBMCs), taken at new diagnosis, from a patient treated with antithyroid drugs. The chain combines TRBV5-5 with TRBJ1-1; no firm D call. CDR3 residues: CASSLMRDTEAFF. CDR3 in DNA: TGTGCCAGCAGCTTAATGAGGGACACTGAAGCTTTCTTT.